Here is one T cell receptor beta chain with its context. The target antigen is unknown. At one end, the junction sequence differs from germline, possibly due to a read error. The V gene's germline CDR1 is KGHSH and CDR2 LQKENI. This CDR3 has 16 amino acids. These data are taken from a study of T cells after yellow fever vaccination. Study-wide results and limits: A small share of clonotypes appeared in both CD4 and CD8 compartments.

5'RACE template switching generated TCR cDNA, adding a universal primer site and UMIs. TCRdb redid the calling of the 5' RACE reads with MiXCR, one entry per CDR3 protein. The data hold about 320,000 distinct CDR3 sequences, with 3.5% to 5% observed a single time. This chain connects TRBV18 to TRBJ2-2; TRBD2 is a possible D gene (6 bases). The sequence was obtained from a man aged 18 to 29 who received the YFV17D yellow fever vaccine. The sequencing used PBMCs, collected 15 days after the yellow fever booster vaccination. The CDR3 loop is CTSSPPGRGRTGELFF. In nucleotides, the CDR3 is TGTACCAGCTCACCACCTGGACGGGGGAGGACCGGGGAGCTGTTTTTT.